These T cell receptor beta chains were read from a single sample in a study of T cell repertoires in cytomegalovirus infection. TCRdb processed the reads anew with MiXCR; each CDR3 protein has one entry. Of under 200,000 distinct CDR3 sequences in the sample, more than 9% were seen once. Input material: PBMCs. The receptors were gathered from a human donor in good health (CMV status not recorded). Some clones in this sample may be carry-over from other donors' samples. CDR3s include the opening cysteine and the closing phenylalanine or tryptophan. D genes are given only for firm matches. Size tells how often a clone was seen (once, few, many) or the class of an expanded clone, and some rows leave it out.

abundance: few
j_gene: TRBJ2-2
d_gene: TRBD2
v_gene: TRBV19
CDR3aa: CASSMEALAGQNTGELFF
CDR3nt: TGTGCCAGTAGTATGGAGGCCCTAGCGGGACAAAACACCGGGGAGCTGTTTTTT

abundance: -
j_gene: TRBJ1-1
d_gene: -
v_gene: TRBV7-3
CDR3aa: CASSLMRKGQTAFF
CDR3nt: TGTGCCAGCAGCTTAATGCGAAAGGGTCAGACAGCTTTCTTT

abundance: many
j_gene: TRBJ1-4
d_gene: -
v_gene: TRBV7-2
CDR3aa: CASSQIGRGEKLFF
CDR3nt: TGTGCCAGCAGCCAAATCGGGCGGGGGGAAAAACTGTTTTTT

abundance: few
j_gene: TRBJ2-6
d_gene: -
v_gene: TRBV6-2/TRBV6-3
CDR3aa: CASNTISSGANVLTF
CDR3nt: TGTGCCAGCAATACCATCAGCTCTGGGGCCAACGTCCTGACTTTC

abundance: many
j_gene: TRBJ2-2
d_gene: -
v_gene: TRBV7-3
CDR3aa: CASSPRTDKAGELFF
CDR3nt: TGTGCCAGCAGCCCCCGGACAGACAAAGCCGGGGAGCTGTTTTTT

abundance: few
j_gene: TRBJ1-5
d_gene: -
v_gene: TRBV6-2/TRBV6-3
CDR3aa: CASCPRQYNQPQHF
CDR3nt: TGTGCCAGCTGTCCAAGACAGTACAATCAGCCCCAGCATTTT

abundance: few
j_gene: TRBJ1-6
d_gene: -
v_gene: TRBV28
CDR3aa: CASSNQDSYNSPLHF
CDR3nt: TGTGCCAGCAGCAACCAGGATTCCTATAATTCACCCCTCCACTTT

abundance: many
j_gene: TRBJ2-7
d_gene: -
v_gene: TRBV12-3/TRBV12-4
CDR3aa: CASSITGRVEQYF
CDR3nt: TGTGCCAGCAGTATCACAGGGCGTGTTGAGCAGTACTTC

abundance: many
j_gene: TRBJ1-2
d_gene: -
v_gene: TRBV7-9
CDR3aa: CASSLGGAYYGYTF
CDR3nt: TGTGCCAGCAGCTTAGGAGGAGCGTACTATGGCTACACCTTC

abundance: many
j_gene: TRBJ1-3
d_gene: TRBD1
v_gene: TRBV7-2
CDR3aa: CASSTAGGTGNTIYF
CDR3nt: TGTGCCAGCAGTACCGCAGGGGGCACTGGAAACACCATATATTTT

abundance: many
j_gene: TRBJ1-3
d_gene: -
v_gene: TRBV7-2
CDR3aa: CASSLGPANSGNTIYF
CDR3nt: TGTGCCAGCAGCTTAGGTCCAGCCAACTCTGGAAACACCATATATTTT

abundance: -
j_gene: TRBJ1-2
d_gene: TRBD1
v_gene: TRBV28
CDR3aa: CASSLFYTRGLTTHSYGYTF
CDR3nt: TGTGCCAGCAGTCTATTTTACACCAGGGGGCTGACTACTCACTCCTATGGCTACACCTTC

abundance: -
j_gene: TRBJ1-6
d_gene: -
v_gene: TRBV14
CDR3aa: CASSQDTGRRSPLHF
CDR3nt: TGTGCCAGCAGCCAAGACACAGGGAGACGTTCACCCCTCCACTTT

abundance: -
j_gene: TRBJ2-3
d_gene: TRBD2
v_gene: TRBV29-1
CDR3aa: CSVDSSGIADTQYF
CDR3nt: TGCAGCGTTGATTCTAGCGGGATAGCAGATACGCAGTATTTT

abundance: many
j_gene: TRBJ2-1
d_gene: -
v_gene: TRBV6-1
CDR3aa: CASSEVGGGYYNEQFF
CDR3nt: TGTGCCAGCAGTGAAGTTGGGGGAGGCTACTACAATGAGCAGTTCTTC

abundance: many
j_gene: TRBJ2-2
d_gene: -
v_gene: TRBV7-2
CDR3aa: CASSSRNTGELFF
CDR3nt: TGTGCCAGCAGCTCGAGGAACACCGGGGAGCTGTTTTTT

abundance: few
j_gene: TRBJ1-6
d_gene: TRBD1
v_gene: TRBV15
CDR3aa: CATSRATGGFSPLHF
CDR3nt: TGTGCCACCAGCAGAGCGACAGGGGGGTTTTCACCCCTCCACTTT

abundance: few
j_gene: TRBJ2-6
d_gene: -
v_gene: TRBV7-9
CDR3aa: CASSLRAVDSGANVLTF
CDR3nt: TGTGCCAGCAGCTTACGAGCGGTGGACTCTGGGGCCAACGTCCTGACTTTC

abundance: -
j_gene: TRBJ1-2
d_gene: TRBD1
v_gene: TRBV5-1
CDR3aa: CASSSGDRGRYTGYTF
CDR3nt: TGCGCCAGCAGCTCAGGGGACAGGGGGCGCTATACGGGCTACACCTTC

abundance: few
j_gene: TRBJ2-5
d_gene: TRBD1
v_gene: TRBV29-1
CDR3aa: CSVGQGSETQYF
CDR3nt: TGCAGCGTGGGACAGGGGAGCGAGACCCAGTACTTC

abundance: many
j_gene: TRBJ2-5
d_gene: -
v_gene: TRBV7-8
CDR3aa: CASSPRGAQGRETQYF
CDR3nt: TGTGCCAGCAGCCCTAGAGGGGCCCAAGGCCGGGAGACCCAGTACTTC

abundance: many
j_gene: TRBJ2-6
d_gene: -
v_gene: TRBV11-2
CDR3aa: CASSSRYPTQGSSGANVLTF
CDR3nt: TGTGCCAGCAGCTCGAGATACCCGACCCAGGGGAGCTCTGGGGCCAACGTCCTGACTTTC

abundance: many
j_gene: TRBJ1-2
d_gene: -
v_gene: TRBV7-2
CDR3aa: CASTLTSTNYGYTF
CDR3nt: TGTGCCAGCACCCTTACGTCGACTAACTATGGCTACACCTTC

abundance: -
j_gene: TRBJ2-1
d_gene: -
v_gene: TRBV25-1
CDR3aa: CASSAGPGNEQFF
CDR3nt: TGTGCCAGCAGTGCAGGGCCGGGCAATGAGCAGTTCTTC

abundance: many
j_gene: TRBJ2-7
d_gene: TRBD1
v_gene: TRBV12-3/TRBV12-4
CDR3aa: CASSSRQGRYF
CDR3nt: TGTGCCAGCAGTTCCCGACAGGGGCGGTACTTC

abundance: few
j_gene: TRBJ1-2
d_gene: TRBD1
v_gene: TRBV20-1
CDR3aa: CSARRAPGTGSGYTF
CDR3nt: TGCAGTGCTAGGCGGGCGCCCGGGACAGGGTCTGGCTACACCTTC

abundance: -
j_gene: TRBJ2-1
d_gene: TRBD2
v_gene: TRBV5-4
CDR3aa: CASRPGLAENNEQFF
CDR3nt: TGTGCCAGCAGACCGGGACTAGCGGAGAACAATGAGCAGTTCTTC

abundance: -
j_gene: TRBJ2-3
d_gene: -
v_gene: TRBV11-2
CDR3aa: CASSPGSRTDTQYF
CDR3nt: TGTGCCAGCAGCCCAGGCAGCCGCACAGATACGCAGTATTTT

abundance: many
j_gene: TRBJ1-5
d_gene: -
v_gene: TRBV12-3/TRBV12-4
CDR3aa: CASSWVQWGGGGNQPQHF
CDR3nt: TGTGCCAGCAGTTGGGTCCAATGGGGAGGAGGAGGCAATCAGCCCCAGCATTTT

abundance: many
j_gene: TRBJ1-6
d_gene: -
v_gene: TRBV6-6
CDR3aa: CASSYPSTVYNSPLHF
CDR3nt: TGTGCCAGCAGTTACCCCTCGACAGTTTATAATTCACCCCTCCACTTT

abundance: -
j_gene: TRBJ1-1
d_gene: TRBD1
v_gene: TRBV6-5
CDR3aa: CASSKRRGRGVNTEAFF
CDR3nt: TGTGCCAGCAGTAAACGCAGGGGGCGCGGCGTGAACACTGAAGCTTTCTTT

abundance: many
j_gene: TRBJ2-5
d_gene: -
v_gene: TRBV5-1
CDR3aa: CASSLQGSQETQYF
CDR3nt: TGCGCCAGCAGCCTACAGGGTAGCCAAGAGACCCAGTACTTC

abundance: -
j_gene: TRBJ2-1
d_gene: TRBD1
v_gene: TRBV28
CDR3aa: CASSSPTGTGSNEQFF
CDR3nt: TGTGCCAGCAGCTCTCCAACCGGGACAGGGTCAAATGAGCAGTTCTTC

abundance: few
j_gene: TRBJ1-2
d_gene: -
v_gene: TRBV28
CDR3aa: CASSSQRTAVGNGYTF
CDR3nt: TGTGCCAGCAGTTCACAACGGACGGCTGTTGGGAATGGCTACACCTTC

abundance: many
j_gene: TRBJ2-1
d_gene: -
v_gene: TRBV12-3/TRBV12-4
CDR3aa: CASRSGTVNEQFF
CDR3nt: TGTGCCAGCAGATCCGGGACGGTGAATGAGCAGTTCTTC

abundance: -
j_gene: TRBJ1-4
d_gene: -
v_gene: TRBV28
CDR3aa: CASSSFPPSGAGKLFF
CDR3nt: TGTGCCAGCAGTTCCTTCCCCCCTTCAGGGGCAGGAAAACTGTTTTTT

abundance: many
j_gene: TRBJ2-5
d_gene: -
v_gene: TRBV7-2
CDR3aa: CASSSIGGSETQYF
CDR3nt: TGTGCCAGCAGCTCCATAGGGGGGTCAGAGACCCAGTACTTC

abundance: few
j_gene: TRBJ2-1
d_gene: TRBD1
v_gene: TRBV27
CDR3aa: CASSSGQVGYNEQFF
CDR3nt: TGTGCCAGCAGTTCGGGACAGGTAGGCTACAATGAGCAGTTCTTC

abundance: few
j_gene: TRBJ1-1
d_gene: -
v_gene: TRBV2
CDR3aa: CASSEARGGENTEAFF
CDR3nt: TGTGCCAGCAGTGAAGCGCGGGGGGGAGAGAACACTGAAGCTTTCTTT

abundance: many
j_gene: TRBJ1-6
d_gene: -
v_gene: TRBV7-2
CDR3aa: CASSTPLGDPRGNSPLHF
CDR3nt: TGTGCCAGCAGCACACCGTTAGGGGACCCGCGGGGTAATTCACCCCTCCACTTT

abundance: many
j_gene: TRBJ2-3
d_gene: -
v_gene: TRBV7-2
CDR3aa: CASSSDYLSTDTQYF
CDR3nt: TGTGCCAGCAGCTCGGACTATCTAAGCACAGATACGCAGTATTTT

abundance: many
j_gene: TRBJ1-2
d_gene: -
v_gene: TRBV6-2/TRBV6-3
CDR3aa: CASTRDTNYGYTF
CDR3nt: TGTGCCAGCACTCGGGACACTAACTATGGCTACACCTTC

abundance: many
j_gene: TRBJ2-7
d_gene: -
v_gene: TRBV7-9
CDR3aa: CASSPDGSYEQYF
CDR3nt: TGTGCCAGCAGCCCGGACGGATCCTACGAGCAGTACTTC

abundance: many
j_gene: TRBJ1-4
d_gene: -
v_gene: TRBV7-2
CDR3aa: CASSLDLGGKLFF
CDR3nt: TGTGCCAGCAGCTTAGACTTAGGGGGTAAACTGTTTTTT

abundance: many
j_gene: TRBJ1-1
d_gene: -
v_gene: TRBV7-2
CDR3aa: CASSPPGPEAFF
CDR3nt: TGTGCCAGCAGCCCCCCAGGCCCTGAAGCTTTCTTT

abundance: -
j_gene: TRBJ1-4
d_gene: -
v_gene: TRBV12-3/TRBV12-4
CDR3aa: CASSLPAATNEKLFF
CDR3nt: TGTGCCAGCAGCCTTCCAGCTGCAACTAATGAAAAACTGTTTTTT

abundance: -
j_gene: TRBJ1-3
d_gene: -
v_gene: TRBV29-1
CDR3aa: CSVGGSGNTIYF
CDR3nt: TGCAGCGTCGGGGGGTCTGGAAACACCATATATTTT

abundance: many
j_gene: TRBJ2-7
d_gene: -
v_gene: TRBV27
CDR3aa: CASSLGQRTIYEQYF
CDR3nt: TGTGCCAGCAGTCTCGGACAGAGAACCATTTACGAGCAGTACTTC

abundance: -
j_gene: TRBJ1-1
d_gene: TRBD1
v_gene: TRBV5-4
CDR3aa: CASSLQGAKGTEAFF
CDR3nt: TGTGCCAGCAGCTTACAGGGGGCGAAGGGCACTGAAGCTTTCTTT

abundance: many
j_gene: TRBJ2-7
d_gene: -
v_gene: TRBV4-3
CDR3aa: CASSQDPGVGYEQYF
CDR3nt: TGCGCCAGCAGCCAAGACCCCGGGGTTGGGTACGAGCAGTACTTC

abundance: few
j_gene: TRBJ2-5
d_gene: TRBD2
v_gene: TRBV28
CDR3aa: CASSSPREGSYQETQYF
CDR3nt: TGTGCCAGCAGTTCTCCGCGGGAGGGATCGTACCAAGAGACCCAGTACTTC

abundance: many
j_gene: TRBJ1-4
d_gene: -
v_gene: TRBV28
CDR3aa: CASSLTVLGKLFF
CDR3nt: TGTGCCAGCAGTTTAACGGTTCTTGGAAAACTGTTTTTT

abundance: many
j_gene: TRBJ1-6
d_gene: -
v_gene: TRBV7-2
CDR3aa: CASNTGGGARNSPLHF
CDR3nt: TGTGCCAGCAACACGGGGGGGGGAGCCCGAAATTCACCCCTCCACTTT

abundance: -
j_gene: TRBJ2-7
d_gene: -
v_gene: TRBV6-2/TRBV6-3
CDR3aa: CASSFAVYEQYF
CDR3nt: TGTGCCAGCAGTTTTGCAGTCTACGAGCAGTACTTC

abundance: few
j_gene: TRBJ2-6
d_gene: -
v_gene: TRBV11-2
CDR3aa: CASSLPWTAGVLTF
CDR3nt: TGTGCCAGCAGCTTACCTTGGACGGCAGGGGTCCTGACTTTC

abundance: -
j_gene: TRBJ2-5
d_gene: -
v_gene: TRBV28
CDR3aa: CATFRRENQETQYF
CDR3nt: TGTGCCACCTTCCGTCGGGAAAACCAAGAGACCCAGTACTTC

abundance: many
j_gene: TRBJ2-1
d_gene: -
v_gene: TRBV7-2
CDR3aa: CASSLDREREQFF
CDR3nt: TGTGCCAGCAGCTTAGACAGGGAACGTGAGCAGTTCTTC

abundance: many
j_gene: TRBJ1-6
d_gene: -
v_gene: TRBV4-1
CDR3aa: CASSHDGDSSPLHF
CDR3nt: TGCGCCAGCAGCCATGACGGTGACTCTTCACCCCTCCACTTT

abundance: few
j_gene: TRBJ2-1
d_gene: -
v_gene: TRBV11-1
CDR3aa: CASSLEPGAYNEQFF
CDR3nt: TGTGCCAGCAGCTTAGAACCGGGAGCATACAATGAGCAGTTCTTC